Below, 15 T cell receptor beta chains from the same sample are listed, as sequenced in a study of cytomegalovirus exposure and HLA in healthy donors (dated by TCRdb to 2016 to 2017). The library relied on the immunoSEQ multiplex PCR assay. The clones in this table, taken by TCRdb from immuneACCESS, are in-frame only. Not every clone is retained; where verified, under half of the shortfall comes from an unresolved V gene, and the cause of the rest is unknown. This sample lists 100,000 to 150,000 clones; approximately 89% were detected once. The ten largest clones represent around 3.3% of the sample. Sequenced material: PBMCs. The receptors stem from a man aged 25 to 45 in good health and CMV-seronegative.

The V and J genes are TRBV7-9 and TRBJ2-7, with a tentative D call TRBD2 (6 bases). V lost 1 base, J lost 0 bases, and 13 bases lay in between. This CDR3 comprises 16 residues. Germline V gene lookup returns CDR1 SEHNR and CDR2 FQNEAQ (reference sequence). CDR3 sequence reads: CASSLGRGASSYEQYF. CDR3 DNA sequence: TGTGCCAGCAGCTTAGGTCGCGGGGCCTCCTCCTACGAGCAGTACTTC.

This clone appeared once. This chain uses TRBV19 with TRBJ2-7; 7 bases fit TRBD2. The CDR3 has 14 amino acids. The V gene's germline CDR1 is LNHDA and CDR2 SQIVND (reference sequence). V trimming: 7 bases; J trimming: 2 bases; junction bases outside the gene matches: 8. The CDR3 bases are TGTGCCAGTACCCCGACCCTAGCGGCCTACGAGCAGTACTTC. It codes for CASTPTLAAYEQYF.

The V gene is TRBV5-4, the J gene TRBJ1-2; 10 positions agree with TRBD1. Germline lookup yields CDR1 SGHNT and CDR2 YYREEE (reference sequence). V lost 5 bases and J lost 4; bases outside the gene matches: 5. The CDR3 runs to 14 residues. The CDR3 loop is CASSLGTGVYGYTF. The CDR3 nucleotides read TGTGCCAGCAGTTTAGGGACAGGGGTCTATGGCTACACCTTC.

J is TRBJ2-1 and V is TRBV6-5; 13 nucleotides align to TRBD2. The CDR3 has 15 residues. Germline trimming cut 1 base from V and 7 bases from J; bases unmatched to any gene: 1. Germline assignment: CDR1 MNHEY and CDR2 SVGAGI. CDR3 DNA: TGTGCCAGCAGTTACTGGACTAGCGGGGGAAATGAGCAGTTCTTC. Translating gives CASSYWTSGGNEQFF.

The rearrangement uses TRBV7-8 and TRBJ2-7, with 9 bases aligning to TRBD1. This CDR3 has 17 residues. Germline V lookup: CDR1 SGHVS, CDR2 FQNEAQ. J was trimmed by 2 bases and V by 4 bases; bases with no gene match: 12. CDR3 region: CASSYSSKGQGTYEQYF. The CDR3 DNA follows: TGTGCCAGCAGCTATTCATCGAAGGGACAGGGTACCTACGAGCAGTACTTC.

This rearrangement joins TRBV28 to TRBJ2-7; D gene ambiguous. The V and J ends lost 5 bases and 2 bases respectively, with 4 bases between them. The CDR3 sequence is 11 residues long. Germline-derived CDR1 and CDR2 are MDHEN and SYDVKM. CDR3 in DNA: TGTGCCAGCAGTCTTACCTACGAGCAGTACTTC. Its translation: CASSLTYEQYF.

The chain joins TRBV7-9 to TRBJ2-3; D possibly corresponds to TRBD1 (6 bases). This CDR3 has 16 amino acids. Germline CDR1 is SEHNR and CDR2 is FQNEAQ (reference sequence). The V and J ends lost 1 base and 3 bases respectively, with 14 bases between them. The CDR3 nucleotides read TGTGCCAGCAGCTTAGGTGCTGGGACATCGACAGATACGCAGTATTTT. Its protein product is CASSLGAGTSTDTQYF.

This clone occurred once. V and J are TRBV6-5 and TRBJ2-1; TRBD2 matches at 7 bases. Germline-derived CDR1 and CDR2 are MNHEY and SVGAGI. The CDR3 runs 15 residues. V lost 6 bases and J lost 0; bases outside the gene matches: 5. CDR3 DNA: TGTGCCAGCAGGAGCGGGGTCAGCTCCTACAATGAGCAGTTCTTC. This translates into CASRSGVSSYNEQFF.

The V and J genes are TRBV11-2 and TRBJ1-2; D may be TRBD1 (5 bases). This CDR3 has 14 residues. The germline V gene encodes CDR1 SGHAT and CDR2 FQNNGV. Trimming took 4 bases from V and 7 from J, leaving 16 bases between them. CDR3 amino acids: CASSSTSGGGGYTF. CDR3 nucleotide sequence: TGTGCCAGCAGCTCAACTTCGGGGGGAGGTGGCTACACCTTC. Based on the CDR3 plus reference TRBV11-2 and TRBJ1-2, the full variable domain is EAGVAQSPRYKIIEKRQSVAFWCNPISGHATLYWYQQILGQGPKLLIQFQNNGVVDDSQLPKDRFSAERLKGVDSTLKIQPAKLEDSAVYLCASSSTSGGGGYTFGSGTRLTVV.

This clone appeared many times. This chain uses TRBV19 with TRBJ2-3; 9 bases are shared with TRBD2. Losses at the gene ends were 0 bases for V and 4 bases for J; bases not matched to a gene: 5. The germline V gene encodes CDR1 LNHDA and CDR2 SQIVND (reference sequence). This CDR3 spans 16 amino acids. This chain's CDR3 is CASSIDGRGGPDTQYF. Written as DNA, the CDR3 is TGTGCCAGTAGTATAGATGGGCGGGGGGGTCCAGATACGCAGTATTTT.

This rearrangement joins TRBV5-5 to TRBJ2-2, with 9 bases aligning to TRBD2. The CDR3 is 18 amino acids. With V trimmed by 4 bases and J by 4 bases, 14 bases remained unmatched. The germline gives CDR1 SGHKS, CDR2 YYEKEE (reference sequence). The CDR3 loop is CASSNRPPSTSGTGELFF. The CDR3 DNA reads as TGTGCCAGCAGCAACAGACCCCCTTCGACTAGCGGCACCGGGGAGCTGTTTTTT.

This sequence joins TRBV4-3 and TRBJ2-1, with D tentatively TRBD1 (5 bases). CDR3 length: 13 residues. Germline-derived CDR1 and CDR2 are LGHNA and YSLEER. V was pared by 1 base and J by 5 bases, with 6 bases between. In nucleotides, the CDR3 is TGCGCCAGCAGCCAAGGGGGCGACAATGAGCAGTTCTTC. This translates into CASSQGGDNEQFF.

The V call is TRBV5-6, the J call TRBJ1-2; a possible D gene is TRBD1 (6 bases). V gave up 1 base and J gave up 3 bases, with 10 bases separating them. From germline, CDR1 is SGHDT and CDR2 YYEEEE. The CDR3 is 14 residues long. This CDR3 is CASSLSGDDYGYTF. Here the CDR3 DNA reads TGTGCCAGCAGCTTGTCAGGGGACGACTATGGCTACACCTTC.

Written as DNA, the CDR3 is TGCGCCAGCAGCCAAAGGATGACAGCCTCGAACTATGGCTACACCTTC. Translating it yields CASSQRMTASNYGYTF. The chain joins TRBV4-1 to TRBJ1-2, with D possibly being TRBD1 (5 bases). The CDR3 consists of 16 residues. Looked up from germline, CDR1 is MGHRA and CDR2 is YSYEKL. With 2 bases removed from V and 2 bases from J, the gap between germline ends came to 15 bases.

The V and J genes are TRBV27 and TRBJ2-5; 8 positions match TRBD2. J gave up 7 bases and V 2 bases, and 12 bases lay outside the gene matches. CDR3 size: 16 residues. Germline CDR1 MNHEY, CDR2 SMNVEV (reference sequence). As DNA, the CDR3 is TGTGCCAGCAGTTTACTCCCGGTCGGGGGGGTTGTGACCCAGTACTTC. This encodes CASSLLPVGGVVTQYF.